One T cell receptor beta chain is described in this entry. Its cognate antigen is unknown. Here immunoSEQ multiplex PCR was the method, and the copy in TCRdb shows in-frame clones only, minus some. The sample lists 9,000 to 10,000 clones; roughly 70% were seen once. The data are from a study of OX40 agonist ivuxolimab in advanced cancers. Study background: Every patient in dose escalation had hepatocellular carcinoma, melanoma, renal cell or head and neck cancer.

Study findings and constraints: Clonal expansion by week 6 occurred in CD4+ and CD8+ blood T cells (at 0.1 to 3.0 mg/kg).

The CDR3 consists of 12 residues. Trimming cost V 3 bases and J 5 bases, with 10 bases left between them. Germline CDR1 GTSNPN, CDR2 SVGIG (reference sequence). It was autoimmune disease history or systemic immunosuppression that excluded patients. Samples were taken at baseline and on day 1 of cycles 4 and 7. The chain joins TRBV30 to TRBJ2-5; D may be TRBD2 (6 bases). The receptor was isolated from an adult with an advanced solid tumor such as melanoma, head and neck, liver or kidney cancer. Material: CD4+ or CD8+ T cells sorted from blood, obtained in a trial of the OX40 agonist ivuxolimab. CDR3 region: CAWRGLAETQYF. The CDR3 DNA sequence: TGTGCCTGGAGAGGGCTAGCGGAGACCCAGTACTTC.